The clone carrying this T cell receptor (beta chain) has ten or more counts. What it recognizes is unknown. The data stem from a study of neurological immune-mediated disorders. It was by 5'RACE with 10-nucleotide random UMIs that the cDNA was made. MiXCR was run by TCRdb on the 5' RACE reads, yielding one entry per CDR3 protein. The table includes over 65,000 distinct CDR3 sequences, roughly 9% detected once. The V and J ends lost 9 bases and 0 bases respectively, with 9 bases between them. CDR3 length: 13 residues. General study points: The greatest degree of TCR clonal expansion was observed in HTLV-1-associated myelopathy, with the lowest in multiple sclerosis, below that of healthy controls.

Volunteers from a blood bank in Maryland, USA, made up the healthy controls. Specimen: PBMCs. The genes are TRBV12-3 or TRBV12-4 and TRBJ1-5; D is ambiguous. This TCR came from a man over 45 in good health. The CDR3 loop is CASKGSSNQPQHF. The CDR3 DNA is TGTGCCAGTAAGGGCAGTAGCAATCAGCCCCAGCATTTT.